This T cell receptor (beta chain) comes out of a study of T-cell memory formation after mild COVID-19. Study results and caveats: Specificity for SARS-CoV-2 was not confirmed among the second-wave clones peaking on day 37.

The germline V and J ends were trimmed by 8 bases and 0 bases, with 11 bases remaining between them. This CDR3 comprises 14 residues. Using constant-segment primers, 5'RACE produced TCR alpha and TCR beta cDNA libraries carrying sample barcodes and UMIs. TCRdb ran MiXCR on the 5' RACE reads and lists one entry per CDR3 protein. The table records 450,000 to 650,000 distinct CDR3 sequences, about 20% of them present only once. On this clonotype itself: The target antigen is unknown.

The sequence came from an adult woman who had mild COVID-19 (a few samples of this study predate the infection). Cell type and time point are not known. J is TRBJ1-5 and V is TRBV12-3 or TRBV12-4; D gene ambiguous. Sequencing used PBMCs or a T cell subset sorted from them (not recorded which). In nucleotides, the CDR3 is TGTGCCAGCCGCGGGCGGGGTAGCAATCAGCCCCAGCATTTT. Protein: CASRGRGSNQPQHF.